The 30 T cell receptor beta chains below come from one sample, sequenced in a study of T-cell memory formation after mild COVID-19. TCRdb processed the 5' RACE reads anew with MiXCR; each CDR3 protein has one entry. Of 350,000 or so distinct CDR3 sequences in the sample, about an eighth were seen once. Sequenced sample: PBMCs or a T cell subset sorted from them (not recorded which). Every receptor here comes from a man between 18 and 29 years old who had mild COVID-19 (a few samples of this study predate the infection). Cell type and time point are not known.

This clonotype was seen many times. The chain is built from TRBV4-3 and TRBJ2-1, with D hard to call. The CDR3 runs 13 residues. The germline CDR1 and CDR2 sequences are LGHNA and YSLEER. The V end was cut by 1 base, the J end by 8 bases, with 9 bases between. CDR3 sequence reads: CASSQGVEDEQFF. DNA of the CDR3: TGCGCCAGCAGCCAAGGCGTCGAGGATGAGCAGTTCTTC.

The J gene is TRBJ2-2, the V gene TRBV5-1, with 9 bases that match TRBD1. V shed 5 bases and J 7 bases; nucleotides not matched to a gene: 6. The germline V gene encodes CDR1 SGHRS and CDR2 YFSETQ. The CDR3 spans 14 residues. The CDR3 DNA follows: TGCGCCAGCAGGGGACAGGGAGGCATCGGGGAGCTGTTTTTT. Translation: CASRGQGGIGELFF.

This clonotype was found a few times. J is TRBJ2-3 and V is TRBV4-1, with 10 bases identical to TRBD1. Germline V gene data show CDR1 as MGHRA and CDR2 as YSYEKL. The V segment lost 2 bases and the J segment 4 bases; nucleotides outside the gene matches: 6. This CDR3 has 16 amino acids. This CDR3 reads CASSQLGQGRADTQYF. CDR3 nucleotide sequence: TGCGCCAGCAGCCAATTGGGACAGGGGCGGGCAGATACGCAGTATTTT.

This clonotype has only a few counts. The chain carries TRBV5-1 and TRBJ2-1; 10 nucleotides align to TRBD1. The V gene end was trimmed by 1 base and the J gene end by 1 base; junction bases not matched to a gene: 8. Per germline, CDR1 SGHRS and CDR2 YFSETQ. The CDR3 consists of 18 residues. The CDR3 DNA reads as TGCGCCAGCAGCTTGAATTATGGGGGACAGGGGTCCTACAATGAGCAGTTCTTC. This encodes CASSLNYGGQGSYNEQFF. The complete variable domain, with remaining parts taken from reference TRBV5-1 and TRBJ2-1, reads KAGVTQTPRYLIKTRGQQVTLSCSPISGHRSVSWYQQTPGQGLQFLFEYFSETQRNKGNFPGRFSGRQFSNSRSEMNVSTLELGDSALYLCASSLNYGGQGSYNEQFFGPGTRLTVL.

In its sample, this clonotype was seen a few times. The CDR3 DNA reads TGTGCCAGCAGCTTAGACCGAGTATTCACAGATACGCAGTATTTT. Amino acids: CASSLDRVFTDTQYF. V gene TRBV11-2 combines with J gene TRBJ2-3, with no clear D. The V gene lost 0 bases and the J gene lost 2 bases, with 9 bases spanning the gap. CDR1 is SGHAT and CDR2 is FQNNGV in the germline V gene. The CDR3 runs to 15 residues.

The V gene is TRBV4-3, the J gene TRBJ2-3; possibly TRBD1 for D (6 bases). V was pared by 6 bases and J by 0 bases, with 13 bases between. The V gene's germline CDR1 is LGHNA and CDR2 YSLEER. The CDR3 length is 15 residues. This CDR3 is CASRRGQISTDTQYF. The CDR3, as DNA: TGCGCCAGCAGACGCGGACAGATAAGCACAGATACGCAGTATTTT.

Only a few counts were recorded for this clonotype. The chain links TRBV5-4 to TRBJ1-2, with 7 bases matching TRBD1. J lost 3 bases, V lost 2 bases, and 10 bases had no gene match. In germline, CDR1 is SGHNT, CDR2 YYREEE (reference sequence). This CDR3 spans 16 amino acids. CDR3 protein: CASSLEGARIDYGYTF. For the CDR3, the DNA is TGTGCCAGCAGCTTAGAGGGGGCGAGGATTGACTATGGCTACACCTTC.

The table lists this clonotype with a few counts. CDR3: CASSLLRAENQPQHF. CDR3 DNA: TGTGCCAGCAGCTTACTCAGGGCTGAAAATCAGCCCCAGCATTTT. This sequence joins TRBV7-2 and TRBJ1-5, with TRBD1 as a possible D gene (5 bases). Germline values: CDR1 SGHTA, CDR2 FQGNSA. The ends were cut back, 2 bases at V and 4 bases at J, with 12 bases in the middle. The CDR3 sequence is 15 residues long.

This chain links TRBV29-1 with TRBJ2-6; D is perhaps TRBD1 or TRBD2 (5 bases each). Germline V gene data show CDR1 as SQVTM and CDR2 as ANQGSEA. V gave up 4 bases and J gave up 2 bases, with 6 bases separating them. This CDR3 comprises 13 residues. The CDR3 nucleotides are TGCAGCGTTGGGGGGACTGGGGCCAACGTCCTGACTTTC. Translating it yields CSVGGTGANVLTF.

J is TRBJ2-1 and V is TRBV2; 7 bases are shared with TRBD2. V lost 3 bases and J lost 0; bases outside the gene matches: 2. Per the germline V gene, CDR1 is SNHLY and CDR2 is FYNNEI. The CDR3 loop spans 15 amino acids. The CDR3: CASSDQRDSYNEQFF. The CDR3 nucleotides are TGTGCCAGCAGTGACCAGCGGGACTCCTACAATGAGCAGTTCTTC.

This clonotype was detected ten times or more. The chain recombines TRBV29-1 with TRBJ2-1; 11 bases line up with TRBD2. Germline CDR1 is SQVTM and CDR2 is ANQGSEA. V gave up 7 bases and J gave up 4 bases; unmatched junction bases: 6. The CDR3 is 14 residues long. The CDR3 region has the DNA TGCAGCGAAATAGCGGGGGGGCTATACAATGAGCAGTTCTTC. This codes for CSEIAGGLYNEQFF.

This clonotype was counted between two and nine times. The genes are TRBV12-3 or TRBV12-4 and TRBJ2-3, with D possibly being TRBD1 or TRBD2 (5 bases each). There are 14 residues in the CDR3. V gave up 6 bases and J gave up 0 bases, with 10 bases separating them. CDR3 residues: CASRRGPSTDTQYF. The CDR3 DNA reads as TGTGCCAGCAGACGGGGACCTAGCACAGATACGCAGTATTTT.

The chain has TRBV11-2 and TRBJ2-3; perhaps TRBD2 as D (7 bases). The germline CDR1 and CDR2 sequences are SGHAT and FQNNGV. This CDR3 contains 16 residues. V lost 0 bases, J lost 5 bases, and 15 bases lay in between. CDR3 DNA: TGTGCCAGCAGCTTAGATGCGGGGGCTTGGGGAGATACGCAGTATTTT. Encoded protein: CASSLDAGAWGDTQYF.

V is TRBV12-3 or TRBV12-4 and J is TRBJ2-3; the D is unclear. The CDR3 length is 13 residues. Trimming took 4 bases from V and 5 from J, leaving 10 bases between them. CDR3: CASSSGGGDTQYF. CDR3 nucleotide sequence: TGTGCCAGCAGTTCCGGCGGCGGAGATACGCAGTATTTT.

This clonotype showed up many times. The CDR3 loop is CASSSAYGRSPLHF. For the CDR3, the DNA is TGTGCCAGCAGCTCAGCCTACGGCCGATCACCCCTCCACTTT. This sequence joins TRBV7-2 and TRBJ1-6, with unresolved D. The V gene lost 4 bases and the J gene lost 10 bases, with 14 bases spanning the gap. CDR1 and CDR2 (germline): SGHTA, FQGNSA. The CDR3 contains 14 residues.

In nucleotides, the CDR3 is TGCGCCAGCAGCCATAATAGAGGGCCCCAAGAGACCCAGTACTTC. Protein product: CASSHNRGPQETQYF. The V and J genes are TRBV4-1 and TRBJ2-5; D is perhaps TRBD2 (5 bases). Germline CDR1 is MGHRA and CDR2 is YSYEKL. The CDR3 extends over 15 amino acids. Trimming shortened V by 3 bases and J by 1 base, and 12 bases separated the two germline ends.

This clonotype has a count of ten or more. The chain employs TRBV4-2 and TRBJ1-1; 8 nucleotides line up with TRBD1. The ends lost 4 bases at V and 1 base at J; junction bases unmatched: 5. CDR3 size: 15 residues. Per germline, CDR1 LGHNA and CDR2 YNFKEQ. The CDR3 nucleotides read TGTGCCAGCAGCCGACCGGGACAGGCGAACACTGAAGCTTTCTTT. Translation gives CASSRPGQANTEAFF.

This clonotype was counted many times. This chain uses TRBV5-1 with TRBJ2-5; perhaps TRBD1 as D (5 bases). The CDR3 covers 20 residues. CDR1 and CDR2 from the germline V gene are SGHRS and YFSETQ. Trimming removed 0 bases at V and 7 bases at J, with 31 bases between. The CDR3 DNA sequence: TGCGCCAGCAGCTTGGGTCTTCAAGGGCGGACAACCGGTCATTATGTGACCCAGTACTTC. It translates to CASSLGLQGRTTGHYVTQYF.

This clonotype has a count of ten or more. The V and J genes are TRBV11-2 and TRBJ1-3; D is unclear. The CDR3 sequence is 14 residues long. The V end was cut by 5 bases, the J end by 0 bases, with 8 bases between. Germline values: CDR1 SGHAT, CDR2 FQNNGV. This CDR3 reads CASSQSHSGNTIYF. In nucleotides, the CDR3 is TGTGCCAGCAGCCAGAGCCACTCTGGAAACACCATATATTTT.

The CDR3 is CASSFGQGRSGELFF. The CDR3 DNA reads TGTGCCAGTAGTTTCGGACAGGGGCGTAGCGGGGAGCTGTTTTTT. This rearrangement joins TRBV19 to TRBJ2-2; the match to TRBD1 covers 9 bases. Germline loops: CDR1 LNHDA, CDR2 SQIVND (reference sequence). This CDR3 is built from 15 residues. J gave up 7 bases and V 5 bases, and 8 bases lay outside the gene matches. Supplemented by reference TRBV19 and TRBJ2-2, the full variable domain reads DGGITQSPKYLFRKEGQNVTLSCEQNLNHDAMYWYRQDPGQGLRLIYYSQIVNDFQKGDIAEGYSVSREKKESFPLTVTSAQKNPTAFYLCASSFGQGRSGELFFGEGSRLTVL.

The chain recombines TRBV12-3 or TRBV12-4 with TRBJ2-7; 10 nucleotides align to TRBD1. Trimming at V came to 5 bases and at J to 2 bases, leaving 6 bases not matched to a gene. CDR3 size: 15 residues. This CDR3 is CASSHRDRGPYEQYF. In nucleotides, the CDR3 is TGTGCCAGCAGTCACCGGGACAGGGGTCCCTACGAGCAGTACTTC.

J is TRBJ2-5 and V is TRBV7-2, with TRBD2 matching over 7 bases. This CDR3 region has 15 residues. Per the germline V gene, CDR1 is SGHTA and CDR2 is FQGNSA. Trimming removed 5 bases from V and 4 bases from J; junction bases left unmatched: 10. DNA of the CDR3: TGTGCCAGCAGCCTTTGGGCGGGGGTAGGAGAGACCCAGTACTTC. Its translation: CASSLWAGVGETQYF.

This clonotype occurred a few times. CDR3 DNA sequence: TGTGCCAGCAGCGGACAGGGGCTCACTGAAGCTTTCTTT. Encoded protein: CASSGQGLTEAFF. V is TRBV7-9 and J is TRBJ1-1; TRBD1 matches at 9 bases. The CDR3 has 13 amino acids. Looked up from germline, CDR1 is SEHNR and CDR2 is FQNEAQ (reference sequence). The trim removed 5 bases at V and 4 bases at J, leaving 2 bases unmatched.

This rearrangement joins TRBV9 to TRBJ1-1; 7 bases are a match to TRBD1. This CDR3 has 14 amino acids. Germline V gene lookup returns CDR1 SGDLS and CDR2 YYNGEE. V lost 4 bases, J lost 1 base, and 4 bases stayed unmatched. The CDR3 DNA sequence: TGTGCCAGCAGCATAGGGGGCACGAACACTGAAGCTTTCTTT. Residues: CASSIGGTNTEAFF.

J is TRBJ2-1 and V is TRBV29-1, with TRBD2 matching 7 bases. The V and J ends lost 5 bases and 6 bases, in that order; junction bases with no gene match: 10. The CDR3 extends over 14 amino acids. Germline V gene data show CDR1 as SQVTM and CDR2 as ANQGSEA. CDR3 protein: CSVLRLGGGNEQFF. For the CDR3, the DNA is TGCAGCGTTCTTCGACTAGGCGGGGGCAATGAGCAGTTCTTC.

This clonotype was recorded at least ten times. The gene calls are TRBV5-1 and TRBJ2-3; 11 bases align to TRBD1. V trimming: 0 bases; J trimming: 4 bases; junction bases outside the gene matches: 7. CDR3 length: 17 amino acids. In germline, CDR1 is SGHRS, CDR2 YFSETQ. CDR3 residues: CASSLAAGQGAADTQYF. The CDR3 DNA reads as TGCGCCAGCAGCTTGGCAGCCGGACAGGGGGCCGCAGATACGCAGTATTTT.

V gene TRBV6-6 combines with J gene TRBJ2-3; D gene ambiguous. The V gene's germline CDR1 is MNHNY and CDR2 SVGAGI (reference sequence). CDR3 length equals 15 residues. With 6 bases removed from V and 0 bases from J, the gap between germline ends came to 13 bases. CDR3 loop: CASRTNSSSTDTQYF. The CDR3 nucleotides read TGTGCCAGCAGGACAAATTCCTCTAGCACAGATACGCAGTATTTT.

This chain links TRBV24-1 with TRBJ1-1; unclear D gene. Germline V gene sequence: CDR1 KGHDR, CDR2 SFDVKD. The CDR3 runs 13 residues. The V end was cut by 4 bases, the J end by 0 bases, with 5 bases between. The CDR3 DNA sequence: TGTGCCACCAGTGACTTACTGAACACTGAAGCTTTCTTT. It yields the protein CATSDLLNTEAFF.

This clonotype was seen only a few times. The chain employs TRBV7-3 and TRBJ2-3; a weak D match, TRBD2 (5 bases). The CDR3 is 14 residues long. V was shortened by 5 bases and J by 0 bases, with 9 bases between the two germline ends. Germline-derived CDR1 and CDR2 are SGHTA and FQGTGA. The CDR3 sequence: CASSRGVSTDTQYF. Written as DNA, the CDR3 is TGTGCCAGCAGCCGGGGAGTTAGCACAGATACGCAGTATTTT.

The J gene is TRBJ1-1, the V gene TRBV4-3, with TRBD1 as a possible D gene (5 bases). Between the trimmed V and J ends, which lost 0 bases and 2 bases, there was a span of 13 bases. The CDR3 runs to 16 residues. Germline V gene lookup returns CDR1 LGHNA and CDR2 YSLEER. The CDR3 loop is CASSQDVIGQNTEAFF. In DNA form, the CDR3 reads TGCGCCAGCAGCCAAGATGTAATAGGACAAAACACTGAAGCTTTCTTT.